The clone carrying this T cell receptor (beta chain) was found a few times. Its target is not known. The data belong to a study of T-cell reconstitution after alpha-beta-depleted transplantation in children. Study-wide findings and caveats: T-cell numbers and diversity one year post-transplant derived largely from freshly generated T cells. Expanded graft clones, several hundred of them, were reportedly the source of alpha-beta T cells about two months after transplant.

Preparing the TCRbeta library involved the use of unique molecular identifiers. TCRdb independently ran MiXCR on the PCR reads; one entry per CDR3 protein. This table holds about 210,000 distinct CDR3 sequences, approximately 17% found once. This CDR3 comprises 16 residues. The trim removed 0 bases at V and 3 bases at J, leaving 6 bases unmatched. Sequencing was performed on PBMCs, mostly from graft donor cells, taken 360 days after TCRalphabeta/CD19-depleted stem cell transplant. The receptor was isolated from a male patient aged 2 to 9 who had a stem cell transplant for acute lymphoblastic leukemia, so the T cells may come from the graft donor. V gene TRBV12-3 or TRBV12-4 combines with J gene TRBJ2-3; the match to TRBD2 covers 7 bases. The CDR3 DNA reads as TGTGCCAGCAGTTTAGCGGCGGGGGTGGTGACAGATACGCAGTATTTT. This encodes CASSLAAGVVTDTQYF.